This T cell receptor beta chain stems from a study of siplizumab effects on memory and regulatory T cells. Findings of the study overall: The alloresponse seemed to draw substantially on naive T cells, which appeared more diverse than memory cells. The study did not confirm that proliferating Tregs from siplizumab cultures were suppressive.

To note about this clone: Its antigen remains unknown.

Per the germline V gene, CDR1 is MNHEY and CDR2 is SVGAGI. CDR3 length: 15 residues. Losses at the gene ends were 5 bases for V and 0 bases for J; bases not matched to a gene: 2. Clones were sequenced by immunoSEQ multiplex PCR, and TCRdb holds only the in-frame ones, with some missing. The repertoire has approximately 6,500 clones, about 60% of them found once; the top ten carry 15%. The rearrangement joins TRBV6-5 to TRBJ2-7; 12 bases agree with TRBD2. The source is a human donor in good health. The sequencing input was effector memory CD8+ T cells sorted from blood. Subset defined: unstimulated CD8+ effector memory T cells. The CDR3 spells CASSQTSGSSYEQYF. Written as DNA, the CDR3 is TGTGCCAGCAGTCAGACTAGCGGGAGCTCCTACGAGCAGTACTTC.